This TCR beta chain was sequenced for a study of chemoradiotherapy in HPV16-positive cancers. General observations from the study: Non-HPV-specific T cells did not expand in tumors during treatment, whereas candidate HPV-specific clones and E7-related motifs did.

Only in-frame clones appear in the TCRdb table, and some are missing; sequencing was by immunoSEQ multiplex PCR. The sample has around 6,200 clones, 81% seen once. Samples were taken several times over chemoradiotherapy. Details on this clone: Its antigen is undetermined.

The J segment lost 2 bases and the V segment lost 0 bases, leaving 11 bases of the junction unmatched. The CDR3 length is 18 residues. This specimen consisted of tumor tissue, obtained from a patient who underwent chemoradiotherapy. The receptor comes from a human donor with HPV-associated anogenital cancer. This rearrangement joins TRBV5-3 to TRBJ2-7, with TRBD2 matching over 10 bases. TRBV5-3 is an open reading frame whose function is uncertain. CDR3 protein: CARSLVRLAGVRAYEQYF. CDR3 in DNA: TGTGCCAGAAGCTTGGTTAGGCTAGCGGGAGTTCGGGCCTACGAGCAGTACTTC.